Presented here are 26 T cell receptor beta chains from one specimen sequenced in a study of regulatory T cells in long-lasting Graves disease. Arm-PCR of CDR3 regions with iRepertoire HTBI primers generated TCR beta libraries. MiXCR, run by TCRdb on the multiplex PCR reads, gives a single entry per CDR3 protein. Among 550,000 or so distinct CDR3 sequences listed, around 11% were seen once. The time point: newly diagnosed GD, antithyroid drugs for less than 3 months. The authors made the TCR library using RNA they extracted from PBMCs. This same sample was also taken into another study, of T cells in Graves' hyperthyroidism and ophthalmopathy.

The material sequenced was peripheral blood mononuclear cells (PBMCs), taken at new diagnosis, from a patient treated with antithyroid drugs. Every receptor here comes from a woman in her thirties with Graves disease.

This chain's CDR3 is CATSEWVAGVNEQFF. The CDR3 nucleotides read TGTGCCACCAGTGAATGGGTAGCGGGAGTGAATGAGCAGTTCTTC. This chain uses TRBV24-1 with TRBJ2-1; TRBD2 aligns across 9 bases. Per germline, CDR1 KGHDR and CDR2 SFDVKD. V shed 4 bases and J 7 bases; nucleotides not matched to a gene: 7. This CDR3 has 15 amino acids.

This sequence joins TRBV6-1 and TRBJ2-1; 13 positions match TRBD2. This CDR3 is built from 15 residues. Trimming removed 7 bases from V and 6 bases from J; junction bases left unmatched: 6. Germline V gene sequence: CDR1 MNHNS, CDR2 SASEGT. CDR3 in amino acids: CASTRRTSGSNEQFF. CDR3 nucleotides: TGTGCCAGCACGAGACGGACTAGCGGGAGCAATGAGCAGTTCTTC.

This clonotype was detected ten times or more. The chain is built from TRBV2 and TRBJ2-5; 7 bases fit TRBD2. Germline trimming cut 6 bases from V and 2 bases from J; bases unmatched to any gene: 9. Germline-derived CDR1 and CDR2 are SNHLY and FYNNEI. This CDR3 comprises 15 residues. CDR3 nucleotides: TGTGCCAGCAGGGCGGGAGCGGCCCCACAAGAGACCCAGTACTTC. Its protein is CASRAGAAPQETQYF.

The rearrangement links TRBV7-2 to TRBJ1-2, with D possibly being TRBD1 (5 bases). Germline V gene data show CDR1 as SGHTA and CDR2 as FQGNSA. The CDR3 is 14 residues long. V dropped 6 bases and J dropped 1 base, with 12 bases sitting between them. The DNA for the CDR3 is TGTGCCAGCAGTACGGGACTCATTAACTATGGCTACACCTTC. It yields the protein CASSTGLINYGYTF.

This chain's CDR3 is CASSYWSANYGYTF. CDR3 coding DNA: TGTGCCAGCAGTTACTGGTCAGCTAACTATGGCTACACCTTC. V gene TRBV6-2 or TRBV6-3 combines with J gene TRBJ1-2; D not certain. This CDR3 contains 14 residues. V lost 1 base to trimming and J lost 0 bases, with 6 bases between them. CDR1 MNHEY and CDR2 SVGEGT come from the germline V gene.

J is TRBJ1-1 and V is TRBV9; no clear D gene. V was clipped by 0 bases and J by 6 bases, with 15 bases between them. Germline CDR1 reads SGDLS; CDR2 reads YYNGEE. The CDR3 consists of 15 residues. DNA of the CDR3: TGTGCCAGCAGCGTAGAGGAGAAGGGAGGAGCTGAAGCTTTCTTT. Residues: CASSVEEKGGAEAFF.

This clonotype was observed a few times. The chain links TRBV18 to TRBJ2-2, with 9 bases lining up with TRBD1. The V gene end was trimmed by 3 bases and the J gene end by 5 bases; junction bases not matched to a gene: 4. CDR3 size: 15 residues. Germline V gene data show CDR1 as KGHSH and CDR2 as LQKENI. CDR3 DNA: TGTGCCAGCTCACCCTCCGGACAGGGGACCGGGGAGCTGTTTTTT. Protein: CASSPSGQGTGELFF.

This clonotype was counted a few times. V is TRBV2 and J is TRBJ1-5; no clear D gene. The CDR3 loop spans 15 amino acids. Germline V gives CDR1 SNHLY, CDR2 FYNNEI. V lost 7 bases, J lost 7 bases, and 20 bases lay in between. The CDR3 region is CASKDEGLSWQPQHF. The CDR3, as DNA: TGTGCCAGCAAAGACGAAGGGTTGTCTTGGCAGCCCCAGCATTTT.

This clonotype was recorded at least ten times. The rearrangement joins TRBV11-3 to TRBJ2-1, with no clear D. Germline-derived CDR1 and CDR2 are SGHNT and YENEEA. The CDR3 runs to 13 residues. The V gene lost 3 bases and the J gene lost 4 bases, with 7 bases spanning the gap. CDR3 in DNA: TGTGCCAGCAGCTTGGGGAATTACAATGAGCAGTTCTTC. This encodes CASSLGNYNEQFF. The entire variable domain, with the rest obtained from reference TRBV11-3 and TRBJ2-1, is as follows: EAGVVQSPRYKIIEKKQPVAFWCNPISGHNTLYWYLQNLGQGPELLIRYENEEAVDDSQLPKDRFSAERLKGVDSTLKIQPAELGDSAVYLCASSLGNYNEQFFGPGTRLTVL.

Many counts were recorded for this clonotype. This chain links TRBV9 with TRBJ2-7, with TRBD2 matching 9 bases. Germline lookup yields CDR1 SGDLS and CDR2 YYNGEE. The trim removed 3 bases at V and 6 bases at J, leaving 10 bases unmatched. This CDR3 region has 15 residues. The CDR3 DNA follows: TGTGCCAGCAGCGGGACTAGCGCCCCGGATGGCGAGCAGTACTTC. The encoded protein is CASSGTSAPDGEQYF.

This clonotype showed up many times. CDR3: CSARQGLAVYNEQFF. The CDR3, as DNA: TGCAGTGCTAGACAGGGACTAGCGGTCTACAATGAGCAGTTCTTC. The chain carries TRBV20-1 and TRBJ2-1, with 11 positions matching TRBD2. Germline V lookup: CDR1 DFQATT, CDR2 SNEGSKA (reference sequence). The V segment lost 2 bases and the J segment 3 bases; nucleotides outside the gene matches: 3. The CDR3 is made up of 15 amino acids.

This chain uses TRBV18 with TRBJ2-2; 7 positions match TRBD1. This CDR3 spans 14 amino acids. V was pared by 3 bases and J by 7 bases, with 5 bases of the junction left unmatched. Per the germline V gene, CDR1 is KGHSH and CDR2 is LQKENI. The CDR3 is CASSPDRDGGELFF. The CDR3 coding sequence is TGTGCCAGCTCACCCGACAGGGACGGCGGGGAGCTGTTTTTT. Drawing the rest from reference TRBV18 and TRBJ2-2, the complete variable domain is NAGVMQNPRHLVRRRGQEARLRCSPMKGHSHVYWYRQLPEEGLKFMVYLQKENIIDESGMPKERFSAEFPKEGPSILRIQQVVRGDSAAYFCASSPDRDGGELFFGEGSRLTVL.

Ten or more counts support this clonotype. J is TRBJ2-5 and V is TRBV20-1, with D tentatively TRBD1 (6 bases). The CDR3 covers 17 residues. Germline assignment: CDR1 DFQATT and CDR2 SNEGSKA (reference sequence). V dropped 6 bases and J dropped 5 bases, with 28 bases sitting between them. The CDR3 DNA reads TGCAGTGCGCCAGGCCCTGTGGGCAGGGGCCCACGGGAGACCCAGTACTTC. It specifies CSAPGPVGRGPRETQYF.

This clonotype was recorded at least ten times. The rearrangement uses TRBV11-2 and TRBJ2-7; TRBD1 agrees at 7 bases. The CDR3 loop spans 15 amino acids. Germline lookup yields CDR1 SGHAT and CDR2 FQNNGV. Trimming removed 4 bases from V and 2 bases from J; junction bases left unmatched: 8. The CDR3: CASSSQPTGPYEQYF. CDR3 nucleotide sequence: TGTGCCAGCAGCTCCCAGCCGACAGGGCCCTACGAGCAGTACTTC.

Details on this clonotype: The junction departs from the called germline gene at one end, perhaps through a read error. J is TRBJ2-3 and V is TRBV2; D not resolved. CDR3 length equals 13 residues. From germline, CDR1 is SNHLY and CDR2 FYNNEI. The CDR3 nucleotides read TGCGCCAGCAGCCAAGCCCGCATGCATACGCAGTATTTT. Translation: CASSQARMHTQYF.

In this sample, this clonotype turned up a few times. The chain carries TRBV7-3 and TRBJ2-5; D not certain. Germline values: CDR1 SGHTA, CDR2 FQGTGA. The V and J ends lost 2 bases and 7 bases respectively, with 20 bases between them. This CDR3 has 16 amino acids. CDR3 sequence: CASSLSPSRDSGTQYF. The CDR3 bases are TGTGCCAGCAGCTTATCACCCAGCCGTGATTCGGGGACCCAGTACTTC.

In this sample, this clonotype turned up a few times. The chain employs TRBV29-1 and TRBJ1-2; TRBD1 might be the D (5 bases). CDR1 SQVTM and CDR2 ANQGSEA come from the germline V gene. Trimming left V 0 bases short and J 13 bases short, with 18 bases between. The CDR3 runs to 13 residues. CDR3 residues: CSVEDGVQGGGTF. CDR3 bases: TGCAGCGTTGAAGATGGGGTCCAGGGCGGGGGCACCTTC. The full variable domain, in which reference TRBV29-1 and TRBJ1-2 provide the parts outside the CDR3, is SAVISQKPSRDICQRGTSLTIQCQVDSQVTMMFWYRQQPGQSLTLIATANQGSEATYESGFVIDKFPISRPNLTFSTLTVSNMSPEDSSIYLCSVEDGVQGGGTFGSGTRLTVV.

This clonotype was observed a handful of times. The rearrangement links TRBV5-8 to TRBJ1-1; 8 bases fit TRBD1. CDR1 is SGHTS and CDR2 is YDEGEE in the germline V gene. V lost 3 bases to trimming and J lost 4 bases; unmatched junction nucleotides: 11. This CDR3 is built from 16 residues. CDR3 DNA: TGTGCCAGCAGCTCAAAAAAATATACAGGGGGCACTGAAGCTTTCTTT. Protein product: CASSSKKYTGGTEAFF.

This clonotype was seen many times. The V call is TRBV11-2, the J call TRBJ2-5; D possibly matches TRBD1 or TRBD2 (5 bases each). CDR3 length: 14 amino acids. Germline V CDR1 and CDR2: SGHAT, FQNNGV. The germline V and J ends were trimmed by 5 bases and 1 base, with 11 bases remaining between them. The CDR3, as DNA: TGTGCCAGCAGCACCCGGGGCCTCCAAGAGACCCAGTACTTC. Its protein is CASSTRGLQETQYF.

This chain uses TRBV20-1 with TRBJ2-7; TRBD2 aligns across 8 bases. With 2 bases clipped from V and 10 bases from J, the junction kept 13 bases outside the gene matches. The CDR3 sequence is 14 residues long. Germline-derived CDR1 and CDR2 are DFQATT and SNEGSKA (reference sequence). CDR3 loop: CSARPNKLAGKQYF. Here the CDR3 DNA reads TGCAGTGCTAGACCTAATAAGCTAGCGGGCAAACAGTACTTC.

This clonotype came up many times. V is TRBV2 and J is TRBJ2-7; the match to TRBD2 covers 10 bases. Germline-derived CDR1 and CDR2 are SNHLY and FYNNEI. Trimming took 5 bases from V and 1 from J; bases not matched to a gene: 23. CDR3 length: 21 amino acids. The CDR3 DNA is TGTGCCAGCAGTTCTCCGATACCTAGCGGGAGCACCCAGGGACCTTCCTACGAGCAGTACTTC. It yields the protein CASSSPIPSGSTQGPSYEQYF.

This clonotype was detected many times. CDR3 amino acids: CASSTPSPGTGGSTGELFF. For the CDR3, the DNA is TGTGCCAGCAGTACTCCCTCACCAGGGACAGGGGGGTCCACCGGGGAGCTGTTTTTT. The J gene is TRBJ2-2, the V gene TRBV6-1; the match to TRBD1 covers 11 bases. The V gene end was trimmed by 5 bases and the J gene end by 4 bases; junction bases not matched to a gene: 15. Germline values: CDR1 MNHNS, CDR2 SASEGT. This CDR3 is built from 19 residues.

This clonotype was detected a few times. The chain uses TRBV6-1 and TRBJ2-3; 10 bases are a match to TRBD2. After removal of 8 bases from V and 10 bases from J, the junction contained 18 bases not matched to a gene. In germline, CDR1 is MNHNS, CDR2 SASEGT. This CDR3 has 16 residues. This chain's CDR3 is CASGPLAGEHRDSQYF. CDR3 coding DNA: TGTGCCAGCGGACCGCTAGCGGGAGAGCACAGAGACTCGCAGTATTTT.

The chain has TRBV5-6 and TRBJ1-5; D uncertain. The CDR3 is made up of 16 amino acids. Germline V gives CDR1 SGHDT, CDR2 YYEEEE. V was pared by 0 bases and J by 6 bases, with 16 bases between. CDR3 sequence (DNA): TGTGCCAGCAGCTTGGGGGGTAGTGTAAATTTTCAGCCCCAGCATTTT. Translation: CASSLGGSVNFQPQHF.

J is TRBJ2-2 and V is TRBV7-3; possibly TRBD1 or TRBD2 for D (5 bases each). The CDR3 has 15 residues. V was clipped by 5 bases and J by 1 base, with 11 bases between them. Germline V gene sequence: CDR1 SGHTA, CDR2 FQGTGA. The CDR3 DNA reads TGTGCCAGCAGCGAGGGACGGCTGAACACCGGGGAGCTGTTTTTT. The encoded protein is CASSEGRLNTGELFF.

This clonotype has at least ten counts. The chain employs TRBV20-1 and TRBJ2-7, with a possible D match to TRBD1 (6 bases). The germline V gene has CDR1 DFQATT and CDR2 SNEGSKA (reference sequence). The CDR3 length is 14 residues. Trimming took 5 bases from V and 5 from J, leaving 19 bases between them. The CDR3 DNA follows: TGCAGTGCTCCCCAGCCGCAGGGGCACCACGAGCAGTACTTC. Amino acids: CSAPQPQGHHEQYF.